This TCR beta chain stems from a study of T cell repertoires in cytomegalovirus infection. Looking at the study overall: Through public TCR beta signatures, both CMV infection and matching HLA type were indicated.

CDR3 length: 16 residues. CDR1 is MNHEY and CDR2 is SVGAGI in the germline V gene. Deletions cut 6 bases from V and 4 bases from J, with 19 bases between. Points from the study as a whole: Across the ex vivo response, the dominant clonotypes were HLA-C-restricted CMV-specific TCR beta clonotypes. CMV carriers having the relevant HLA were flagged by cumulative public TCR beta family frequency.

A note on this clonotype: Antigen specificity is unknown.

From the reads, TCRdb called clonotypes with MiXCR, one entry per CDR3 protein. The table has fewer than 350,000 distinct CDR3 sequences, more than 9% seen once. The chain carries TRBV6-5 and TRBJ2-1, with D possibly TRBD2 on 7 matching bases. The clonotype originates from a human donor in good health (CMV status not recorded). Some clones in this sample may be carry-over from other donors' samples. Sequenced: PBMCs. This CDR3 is CASRGGGSGVYNEQFF. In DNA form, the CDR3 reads TGTGCCAGCAGAGGGGGGGGGAGCGGGGTATACAATGAGCAGTTCTTC.